This record covers a single T cell receptor (beta chain). Its matching antigen is unknown. The data were obtained in a study of human T cells and chemical hapten exposure. Study-level findings and limits: Expanded TCRs produced significantly more large CDR3 similarity clusters than controls did.

This CDR3 is 15 amino acids long. Trimming shortened V by 8 bases and J by 0 bases, and 14 bases separated the two germline ends. Germline CDR1 and CDR2: SNHLY and FYNNEI. The study's library attached unique molecular identifiers to single cDNA molecules. TCRdb reprocessed the RACE reads with MiXCR, giving one entry per CDR3 protein. The sample yields roughly 100,000 distinct CDR3 sequences, roughly 11% seen once. Time point defined: patch test 1, 2 weeks after DPC sensitization. This sample's treatment: therapeutic diphenylcyclopropenone sensitization with weekly scalp DPC. The starting material, unfractionated whole blood, was used for total RNA extraction.

The clonotype comes from a woman between 40 and 55 years old with alopecia areata. Some clones in this sample may be carry-over from other donors' samples. The J gene is TRBJ2-4, the V gene TRBV2; possibly TRBD2 for D (6 bases). The specimen was whole blood, collected in connection with sensitization to the hapten diphenylcyclopropenone (DPC). The CDR3 spells CASLRGISAKNIQYF. For the CDR3, the DNA is TGTGCCAGCCTGCGGGGAATATCAGCCAAAAACATTCAGTACTTC. The entire variable domain, with the rest obtained from reference TRBV2 and TRBJ2-4, is as follows: EPEVTQTPSHQVTQMGQEVILRCVPISNHLYFYWYRQILGQKVEFLVSFYNNEISEKSEIFDDQFSVERPDGSNFTLKIRSTKLEDSAMYFCASLRGISAKNIQYFGAGTRLSVL.